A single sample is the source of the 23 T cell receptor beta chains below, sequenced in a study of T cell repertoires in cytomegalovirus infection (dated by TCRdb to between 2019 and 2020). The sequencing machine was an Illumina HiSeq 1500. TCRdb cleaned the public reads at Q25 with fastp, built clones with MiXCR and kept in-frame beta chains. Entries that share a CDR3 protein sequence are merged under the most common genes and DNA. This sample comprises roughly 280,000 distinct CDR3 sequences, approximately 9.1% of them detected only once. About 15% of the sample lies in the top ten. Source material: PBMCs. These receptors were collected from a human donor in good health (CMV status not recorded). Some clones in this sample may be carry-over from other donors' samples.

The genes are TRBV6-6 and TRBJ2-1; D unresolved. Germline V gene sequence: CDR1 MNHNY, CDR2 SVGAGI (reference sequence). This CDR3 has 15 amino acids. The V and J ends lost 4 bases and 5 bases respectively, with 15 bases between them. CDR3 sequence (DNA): TGTGCCAGCAGTTTTAGTTGGGCCCCCAACAATGAGCAGTTCTTC. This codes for CASSFSWAPNNEQFF.

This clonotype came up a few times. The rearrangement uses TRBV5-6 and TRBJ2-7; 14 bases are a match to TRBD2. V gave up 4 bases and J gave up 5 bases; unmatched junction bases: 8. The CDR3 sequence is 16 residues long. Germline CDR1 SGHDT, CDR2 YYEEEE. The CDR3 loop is CASSLMGLAGENEQYF. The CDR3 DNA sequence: TGTGCCAGCAGCCTTATGGGACTAGCGGGAGAGAACGAGCAGTACTTC.

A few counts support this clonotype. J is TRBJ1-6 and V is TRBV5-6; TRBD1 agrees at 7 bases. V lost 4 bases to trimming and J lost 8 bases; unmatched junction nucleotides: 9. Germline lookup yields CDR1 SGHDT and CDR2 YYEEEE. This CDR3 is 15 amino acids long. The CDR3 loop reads CASSPVGQEDSPLHF. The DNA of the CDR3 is TGTGCCAGCAGCCCTGTCGGACAGGAGGATTCACCCCTCCACTTT.

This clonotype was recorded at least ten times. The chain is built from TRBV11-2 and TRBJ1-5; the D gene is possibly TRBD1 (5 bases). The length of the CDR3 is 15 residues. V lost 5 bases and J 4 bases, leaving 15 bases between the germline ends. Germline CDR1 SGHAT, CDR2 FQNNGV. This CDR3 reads CASSITQGLNQPQHF. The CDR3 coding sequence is TGTGCCAGCAGCATAACTCAGGGATTAAATCAGCCCCAGCATTTT. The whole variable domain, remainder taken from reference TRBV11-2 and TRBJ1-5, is EAGVAQSPRYKIIEKRQSVAFWCNPISGHATLYWYQQILGQGPKLLIQFQNNGVVDDSQLPKDRFSAERLKGVDSTLKIQPAKLEDSAVYLCASSITQGLNQPQHFGDGTRLSIL.

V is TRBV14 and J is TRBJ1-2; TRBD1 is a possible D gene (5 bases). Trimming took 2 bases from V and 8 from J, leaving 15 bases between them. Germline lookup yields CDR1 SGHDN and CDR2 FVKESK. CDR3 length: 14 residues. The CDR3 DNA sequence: TGTGCCAGCAGCCAACTGAGACAGCCGATAGGCTACACCTTC. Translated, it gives CASSQLRQPIGYTF.

DNA of the CDR3: TGTGCCAGCAGTTTTCGACAGGGGGCCGTCAATGAGCAGTTCTTC. It encodes CASSFRQGAVNEQFF. The rearrangement uses TRBV27 and TRBJ2-1, with 10 bases fitting TRBD1. V lost 3 bases and J lost 6; bases outside the gene matches: 5. CDR1 is MNHEY, CDR2 SMNVEV, per germline (reference sequence). The CDR3 contains 15 residues.

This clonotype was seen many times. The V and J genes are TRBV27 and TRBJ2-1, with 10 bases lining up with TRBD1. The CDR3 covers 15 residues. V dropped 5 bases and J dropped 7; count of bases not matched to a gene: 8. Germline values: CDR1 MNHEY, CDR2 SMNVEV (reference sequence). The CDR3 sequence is CASSLSRTGGNEQFF. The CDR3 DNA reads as TGTGCCAGCAGTCTCTCCAGGACAGGGGGGAATGAGCAGTTCTTC.

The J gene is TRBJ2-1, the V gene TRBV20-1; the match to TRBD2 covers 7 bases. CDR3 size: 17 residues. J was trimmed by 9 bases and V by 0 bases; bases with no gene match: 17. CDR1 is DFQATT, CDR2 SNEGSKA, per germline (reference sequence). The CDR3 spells CSARDPTSLEVSGEQFF. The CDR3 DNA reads TGCAGTGCTAGAGACCCGACTAGCCTCGAGGTTTCGGGTGAGCAGTTCTTC.

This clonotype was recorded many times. This CDR3 is CASTTGQGASGGYTF. In DNA, the CDR3 is TGTGCCAGCACCACCGGACAGGGGGCGTCTGGTGGCTACACCTTC. The chain links TRBV28 to TRBJ1-2; TRBD1 aligns across 11 bases. This CDR3 is built from 15 residues. V lost 7 bases, J lost 7 bases, and 11 bases stayed unmatched. Looked up from germline, CDR1 is MDHEN and CDR2 is SYDVKM.

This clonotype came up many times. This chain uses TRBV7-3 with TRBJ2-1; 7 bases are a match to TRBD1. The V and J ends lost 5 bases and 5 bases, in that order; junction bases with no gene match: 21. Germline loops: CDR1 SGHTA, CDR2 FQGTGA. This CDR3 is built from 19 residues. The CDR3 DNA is TGTGCCAGCAGCCCGAAAGCCCCATACGGGACAGATAGTAACAATGAGCAGTTCTTC. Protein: CASSPKAPYGTDSNNEQFF.

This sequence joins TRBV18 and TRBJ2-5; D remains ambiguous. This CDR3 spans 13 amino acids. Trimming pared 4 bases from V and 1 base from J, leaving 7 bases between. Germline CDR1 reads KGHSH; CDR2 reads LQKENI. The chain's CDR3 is CASSLLVQETQYF. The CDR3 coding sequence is TGTGCCAGCTCACTTCTAGTCCAAGAGACCCAGTACTTC.

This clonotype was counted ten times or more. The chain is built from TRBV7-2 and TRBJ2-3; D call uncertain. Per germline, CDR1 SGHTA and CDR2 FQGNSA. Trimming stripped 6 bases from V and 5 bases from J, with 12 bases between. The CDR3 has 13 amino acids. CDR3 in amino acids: CASSMTLGDTQYF. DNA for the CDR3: TGTGCCAGCAGTATGACCCTCGGAGATACGCAGTATTTT. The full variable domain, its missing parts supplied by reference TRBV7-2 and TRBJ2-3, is GAGVSQSPSNKVTEKGKDVELRCDPISGHTALYWYRQSLGQGLEFLIYFQGNSAPDKSGLPSDRFSAERTGGSVSTLTIQRTQQEDSAVYLCASSMTLGDTQYFGPGTRLTVL.

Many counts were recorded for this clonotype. The CDR3 coding sequence is TGTGCCAGCAGAGCCGACAGGGGAAAAGAGACCCAGTACTTC. Translating it yields CASRADRGKETQYF. This chain joins TRBV7-2 and TRBJ2-5; TRBD1 agrees at 8 bases. V was pared by 6 bases and J by 3 bases, with 6 bases of the junction left unmatched. This CDR3 comprises 14 residues. The V gene's germline CDR1 is SGHTA and CDR2 FQGNSA. Looking up the rest from reference TRBV7-2 and TRBJ2-5 gives the full variable domain: GAGVSQSPSNKVTEKGKDVELRCDPISGHTALYWYRQSLGQGLEFLIYFQGNSAPDKSGLPSDRFSAERTGGSVSTLTIQRTQQEDSAVYLCASRADRGKETQYFGPGTRLLVL.

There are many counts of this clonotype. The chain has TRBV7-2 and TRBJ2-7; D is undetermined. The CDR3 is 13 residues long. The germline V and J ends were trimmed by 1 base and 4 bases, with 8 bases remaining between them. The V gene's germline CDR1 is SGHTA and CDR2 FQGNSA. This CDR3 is CASSLVSAYEQYF. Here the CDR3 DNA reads TGTGCCAGCAGCTTAGTCTCTGCATACGAGCAGTACTTC.

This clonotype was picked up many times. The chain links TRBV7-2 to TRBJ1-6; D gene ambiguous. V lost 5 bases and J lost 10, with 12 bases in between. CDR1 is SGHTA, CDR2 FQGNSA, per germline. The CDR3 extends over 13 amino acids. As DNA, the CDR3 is TGTGCCAGCAGCCAAGGACGTCTGTCACCCCTCCACTTT. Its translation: CASSQGRLSPLHF.

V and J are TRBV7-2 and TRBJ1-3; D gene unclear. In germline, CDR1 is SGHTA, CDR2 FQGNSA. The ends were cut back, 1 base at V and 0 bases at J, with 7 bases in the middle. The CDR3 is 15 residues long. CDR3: CASSLEWASGNTIYF. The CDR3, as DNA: TGTGCCAGCAGCTTAGAGTGGGCCTCTGGAAACACCATATATTTT.

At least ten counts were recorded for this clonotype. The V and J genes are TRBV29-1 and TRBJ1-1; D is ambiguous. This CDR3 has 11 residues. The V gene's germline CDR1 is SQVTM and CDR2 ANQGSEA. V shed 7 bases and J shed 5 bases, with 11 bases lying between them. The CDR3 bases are TGCAGCGCTAAGCGTGAGACTGAAGCTTTCTTT. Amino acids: CSAKRETEAFF. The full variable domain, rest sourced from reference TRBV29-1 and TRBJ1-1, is SAVISQKPSRDICQRGTSLTIQCQVDSQVTMMFWYRQQPGQSLTLIATANQGSEATYESGFVIDKFPISRPNLTFSTLTVSNMSPEDSSIYLCSAKRETEAFFGQGTRLTVV.

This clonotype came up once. CDR3 sequence (DNA): TGCAGCGTAACTCGGACTAGCGGGGGTTGGGATACGCAGTATTTT. This encodes CSVTRTSGGWDTQYF. The rearrangement joins TRBV29-1 to TRBJ2-3, with TRBD2 matching 13 bases. The CDR3 extends over 15 amino acids. The germline CDR1 and CDR2 sequences are SQVTM and ANQGSEA. V dropped 6 bases and J dropped 6; count of bases not matched to a gene: 9.

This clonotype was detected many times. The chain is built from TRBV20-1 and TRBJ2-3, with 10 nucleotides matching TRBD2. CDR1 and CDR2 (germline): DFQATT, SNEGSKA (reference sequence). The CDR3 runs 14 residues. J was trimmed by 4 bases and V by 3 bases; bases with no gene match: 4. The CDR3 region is CSASLAGVADTQYF. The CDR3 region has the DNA TGCAGTGCTAGTCTAGCGGGGGTAGCAGATACGCAGTATTTT.

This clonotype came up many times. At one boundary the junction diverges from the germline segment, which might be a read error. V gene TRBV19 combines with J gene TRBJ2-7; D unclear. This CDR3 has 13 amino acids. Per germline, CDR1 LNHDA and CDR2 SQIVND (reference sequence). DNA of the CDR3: TGTGCCAGTAGTACTCAAGTCTCCCACGAGCAGTACTTC. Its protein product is CASSTQVSHEQYF.

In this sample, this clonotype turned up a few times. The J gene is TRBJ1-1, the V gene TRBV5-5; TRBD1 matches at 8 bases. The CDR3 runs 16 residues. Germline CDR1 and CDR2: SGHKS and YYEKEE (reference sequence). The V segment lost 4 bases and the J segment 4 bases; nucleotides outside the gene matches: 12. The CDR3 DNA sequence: TGTGCCAGCAGCCCCCACATGCCCACAGGGGGCACTGAAGCTTTCTTT. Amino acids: CASSPHMPTGGTEAFF. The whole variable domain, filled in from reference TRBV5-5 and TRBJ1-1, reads DAGVTQSPTHLIKTRGQQVTLRCSPISGHKSVSWYQQVLGQGPQFIFQYYEKEERGRGNFPDRFSARQFPNYSSELNVNALLLGDSALYLCASSPHMPTGGTEAFFGQGTRLTVV.

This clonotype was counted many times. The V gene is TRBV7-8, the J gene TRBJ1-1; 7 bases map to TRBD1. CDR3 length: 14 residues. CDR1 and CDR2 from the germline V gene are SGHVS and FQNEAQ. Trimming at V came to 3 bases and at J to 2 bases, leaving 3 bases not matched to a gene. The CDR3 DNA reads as TGTGCCAGCAGCTTTAGACAGGGTAACACTGAAGCTTTCTTT. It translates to CASSFRQGNTEAFF.

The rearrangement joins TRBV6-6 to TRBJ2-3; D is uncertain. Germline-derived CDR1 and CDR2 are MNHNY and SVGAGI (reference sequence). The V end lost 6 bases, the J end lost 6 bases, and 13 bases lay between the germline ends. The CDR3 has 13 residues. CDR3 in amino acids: CASSLEFSDTQYF. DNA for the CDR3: TGTGCCAGCAGCCTAGAATTCTCGGATACGCAGTATTTT.